A single T cell receptor beta chain is shown here with its context. Its antigen is unidentified. Germline and junction disagree at one end, which may indicate a read error. This sample was taken from a study of metastatic and nonmetastatic thyroid tumors. The wider study: Comparison of repertoires was carried out across blood and tumor or nodule tissue from malignant and benign thyroid patients. Study observations and caveats: For both blood and tumor, malignant thyroid tumors reportedly showed significantly higher TCR beta diversity than benign nodules did.

CDR1 is GTSNPN and CDR2 is SVGIG in the germline V gene (reference sequence). This CDR3 comprises 12 residues. Every patient underwent thyroid surgery untreated. As processed by the authors: To classify distant metastasis in papillary thyroid cancer, a model was built from CDR3 differences across clinicopathological groups. TCRdb reanalyzed the PCR reads via MiXCR. In this record, the V and J calls reflect TCRdb's handling and not the investigators' own analysis. Of approximately 21,000 clones listed, approximately 30% were seen once; the top ten hold 13% to 15%. This receptor was identified in a male donor with papillary thyroid cancer or a benign thyroid nodule (not recorded which). Some clones in this sample may be carry-over from other donors' samples. The chain is built from TRBV30 and TRBJ2-7; D gene unclear. Sequenced material: tumor tissue. Here the CDR3 DNA reads TGTGACTGGAGTGTAACCTGCAACGAGCAGTACTTC. Translated: CDWSVTCNEQYF. Drawing the rest from reference TRBV30 and TRBJ2-7, the complete variable domain is SQTIHQWPATLVQPVGSPLSLECTVEGTSNPNLYWYRQAAGRGLQLLFYSVGIGQISSEVPQNLSASRPQDRQFILSSKKLLLSDSGFYLCDWSVTCNEQYFGPGTRLTVT.